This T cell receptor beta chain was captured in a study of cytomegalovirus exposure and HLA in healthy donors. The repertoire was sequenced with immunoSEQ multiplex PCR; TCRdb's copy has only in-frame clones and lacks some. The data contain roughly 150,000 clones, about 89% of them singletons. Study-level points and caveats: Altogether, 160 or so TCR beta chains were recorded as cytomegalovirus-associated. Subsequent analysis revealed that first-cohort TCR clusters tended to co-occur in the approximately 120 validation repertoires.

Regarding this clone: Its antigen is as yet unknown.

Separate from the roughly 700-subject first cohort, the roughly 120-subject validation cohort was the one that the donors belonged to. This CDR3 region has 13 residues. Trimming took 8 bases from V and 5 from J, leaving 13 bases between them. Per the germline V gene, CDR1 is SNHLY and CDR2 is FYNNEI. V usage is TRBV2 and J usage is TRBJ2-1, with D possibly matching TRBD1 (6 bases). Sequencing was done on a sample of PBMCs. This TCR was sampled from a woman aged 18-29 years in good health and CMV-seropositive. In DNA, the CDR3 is TGTGCCAGCGGACGGGACATCAACAATGAGCAGTTCTTC. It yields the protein CASGRDINNEQFF.